The 6 T cell receptor beta chains presented below share a single source sample, sequenced in a study of CD8 T cell repertoires and HIV-1 epitope variants. Assay: immunoSEQ multiplex PCR; the TCRdb copy retains only in-frame clones and omits some. This table has about 5,000 clones, about 65% appearing once. No cognate antigen is known for these TCRs. The sequenced sample consisted of cultured CD8+ T cells derived from PBMCs. The receptors were gathered from a male donor with HIV.

The V gene is TRBV7-2, the J gene TRBJ2-7; 10 positions match TRBD2. The germline CDR1 and CDR2 sequences are SGHTA and FQGNSA. The J segment lost 4 bases and the V segment lost 4 bases, leaving 7 bases of the junction unmatched. There are 15 residues in the CDR3. The CDR3 spells CASSSRGGLAYEQYF. DNA of the CDR3: TGTGCCAGCAGCTCCAGGGGGGGACTAGCGTACGAGCAGTACTTC.

This clone turned up a few times. The chain recombines TRBV2 with TRBJ1-4; unclear D gene. The CDR3 is 16 amino acids. V was pared by 5 bases and J by 6 bases, with 19 bases between. Germline assignment: CDR1 SNHLY and CDR2 FYNNEI. The chain's CDR3 is CASSMGSQRRDEKLFF. The CDR3 bases are TGTGCCAGCAGTATGGGCTCACAGAGAAGGGATGAAAAACTGTTTTTT.

This chain joins TRBV7-6 and TRBJ2-7; D ambiguous. V shed 4 bases and J shed 0 bases, with 4 bases lying between them. Germline V gives CDR1 SGHVS, CDR2 FNYEAQ. This CDR3 spans 12 amino acids. The CDR3 spells CASSSSSYEQYF. In nucleotides, the CDR3 is TGTGCCAGCAGCTCTAGCTCCTACGAGCAGTACTTC.

This chain links TRBV7-8 with TRBJ2-1; no clear D gene. V lost 1 base to trimming and J lost 9 bases, with 10 bases between them. Germline loops: CDR1 SGHVS, CDR2 FQNEAQ. The CDR3 runs 13 residues. The CDR3 nucleotides read TGTGCCAGCAGCTTAGACGGTGCCAGTGAGCAGTTCTTC. Translating it yields CASSLDGASEQFF. Drawing the rest from reference TRBV7-8 and TRBJ2-1, the complete variable domain is GAGVSQSPRYKVAKRGQDVALRCDPISGHVSLFWYQQALGQGPEFLTYFQNEAQLDKSGLPSDRFFAERPEGSVSTLKIQRTQQEDSAVYLCASSLDGASEQFFGPGTRLTVL.

The rearrangement links TRBV7-9 to TRBJ1-1; 8 nucleotides agree with TRBD1. J lost 4 bases, V lost 3 bases, and 10 bases had no gene match. There are 16 residues in the CDR3. Germline V CDR1 and CDR2: SEHNR, FQNEAQ (reference sequence). The CDR3 is CASSFRTGSAGTEAFF. CDR3 nucleotides: TGTGCCAGCAGCTTCAGGACAGGGTCGGCTGGCACTGAAGCTTTCTTT.

This chain connects TRBV6-5 to TRBJ2-7, with 9 bases aligning to TRBD2. The germline V gene encodes CDR1 MNHEY and CDR2 SVGAGI. This CDR3 is built from 13 residues. The J segment lost 4 bases and the V segment lost 3 bases, leaving 1 base of the junction unmatched. The CDR3 loop reads CASSYAGGYEQYF. CDR3 sequence (DNA): TGTGCCAGCAGTTATGCGGGAGGGTACGAGCAGTACTTC.